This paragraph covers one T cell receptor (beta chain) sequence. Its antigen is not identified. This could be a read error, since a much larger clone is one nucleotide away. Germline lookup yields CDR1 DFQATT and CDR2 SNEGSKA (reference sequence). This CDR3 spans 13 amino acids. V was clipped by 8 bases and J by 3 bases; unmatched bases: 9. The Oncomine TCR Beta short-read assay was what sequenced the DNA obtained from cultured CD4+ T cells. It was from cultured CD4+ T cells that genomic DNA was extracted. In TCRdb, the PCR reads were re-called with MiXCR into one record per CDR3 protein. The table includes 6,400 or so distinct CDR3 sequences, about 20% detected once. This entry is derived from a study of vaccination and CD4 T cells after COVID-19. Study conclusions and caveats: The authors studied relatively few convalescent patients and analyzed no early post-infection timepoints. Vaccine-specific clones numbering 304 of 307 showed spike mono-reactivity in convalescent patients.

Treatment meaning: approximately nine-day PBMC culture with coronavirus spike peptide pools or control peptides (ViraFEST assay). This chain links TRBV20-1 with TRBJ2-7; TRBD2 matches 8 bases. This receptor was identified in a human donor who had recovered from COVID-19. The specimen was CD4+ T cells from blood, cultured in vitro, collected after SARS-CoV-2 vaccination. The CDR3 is CSTPGTSLYEQYF. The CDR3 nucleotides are TGCAGTACTCCTGGGACTAGTCTCTACGAGCAGTACTTC.